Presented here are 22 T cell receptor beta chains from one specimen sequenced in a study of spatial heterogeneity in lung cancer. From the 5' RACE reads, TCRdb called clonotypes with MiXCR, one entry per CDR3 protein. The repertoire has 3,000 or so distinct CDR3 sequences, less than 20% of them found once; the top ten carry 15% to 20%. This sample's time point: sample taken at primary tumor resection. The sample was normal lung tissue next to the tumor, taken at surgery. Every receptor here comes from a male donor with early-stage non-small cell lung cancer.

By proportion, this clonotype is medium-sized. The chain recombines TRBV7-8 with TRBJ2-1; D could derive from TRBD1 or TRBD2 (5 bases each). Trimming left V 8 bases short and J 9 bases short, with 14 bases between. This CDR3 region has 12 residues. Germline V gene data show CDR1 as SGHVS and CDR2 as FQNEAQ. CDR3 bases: TGTGCCAGCGGATTATGGGACGTTGAGCAGTTCTTC. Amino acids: CASGLWDVEQFF.

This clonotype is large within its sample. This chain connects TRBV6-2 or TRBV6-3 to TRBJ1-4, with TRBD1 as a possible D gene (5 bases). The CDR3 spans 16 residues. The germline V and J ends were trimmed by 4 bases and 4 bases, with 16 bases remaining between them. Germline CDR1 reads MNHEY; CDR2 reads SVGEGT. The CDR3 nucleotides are TGTGCCAGCAGTTCTCTCCCGGGACGCCATAATGAAAAACTGTTTTTT. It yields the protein CASSSLPGRHNEKLFF.

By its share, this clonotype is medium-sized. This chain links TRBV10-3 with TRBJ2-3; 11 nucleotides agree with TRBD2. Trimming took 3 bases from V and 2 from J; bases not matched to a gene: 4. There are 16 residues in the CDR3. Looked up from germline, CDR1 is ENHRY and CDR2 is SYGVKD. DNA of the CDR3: TGTGCCATCAGTGATATTAGCGGGAGGGTCACAGATACGCAGTATTTT. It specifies CAISDISGRVTDTQYF.

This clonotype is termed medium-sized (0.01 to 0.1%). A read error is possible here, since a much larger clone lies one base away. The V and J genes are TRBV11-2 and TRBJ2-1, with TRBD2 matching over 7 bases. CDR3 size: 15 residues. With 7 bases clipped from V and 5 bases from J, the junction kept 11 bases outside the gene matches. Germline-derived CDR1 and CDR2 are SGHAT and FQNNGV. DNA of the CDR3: TGTGCCAGCAACATCCAGGCTAGCGGAGACAATGAGCAGTTCTTC. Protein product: CASNIQASGDNEQFF.

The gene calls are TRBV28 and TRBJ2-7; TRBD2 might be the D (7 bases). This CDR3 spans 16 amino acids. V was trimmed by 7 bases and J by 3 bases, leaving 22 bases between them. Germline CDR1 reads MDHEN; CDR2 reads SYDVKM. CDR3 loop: CASTLRGGAQVYEQYF. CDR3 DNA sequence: TGTGCCAGCACCTTAAGGGGGGGGGCACAGGTCTACGAGCAGTACTTC. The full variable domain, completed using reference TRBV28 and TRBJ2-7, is DVKVTQSSRYLVKRTGEKVFLECVQDMDHENMFWYRQDPGLGLRLIYFSYDVKMKEKGDIPEGYSVSREKKERFSLILESASTNQTSMYLCASTLRGGAQVYEQYFGPGTRLTVT.

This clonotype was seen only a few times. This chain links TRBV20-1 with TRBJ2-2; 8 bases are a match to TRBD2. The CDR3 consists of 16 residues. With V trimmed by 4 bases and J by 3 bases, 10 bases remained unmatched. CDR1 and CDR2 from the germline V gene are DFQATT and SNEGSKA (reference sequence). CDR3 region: CSATESGSVDTGELFF. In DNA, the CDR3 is TGCAGTGCTACCGAGAGCGGGAGTGTAGACACCGGGGAGCTGTTTTTT.

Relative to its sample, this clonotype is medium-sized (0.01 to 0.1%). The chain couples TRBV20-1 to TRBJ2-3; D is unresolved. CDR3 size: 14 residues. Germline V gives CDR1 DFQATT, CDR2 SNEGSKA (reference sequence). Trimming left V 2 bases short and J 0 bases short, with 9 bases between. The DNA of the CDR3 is TGCAGTGCTAGACGGTTCTCTAGCACAGATACGCAGTATTTT. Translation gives CSARRFSSTDTQYF.

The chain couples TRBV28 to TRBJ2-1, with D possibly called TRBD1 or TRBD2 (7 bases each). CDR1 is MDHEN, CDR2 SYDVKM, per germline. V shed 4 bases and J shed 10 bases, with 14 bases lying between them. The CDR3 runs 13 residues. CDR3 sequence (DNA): TGTGCCAGCAGTTGGGGGACAGCGGGGGAGCAGTTCTTC. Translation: CASSWGTAGEQFF.

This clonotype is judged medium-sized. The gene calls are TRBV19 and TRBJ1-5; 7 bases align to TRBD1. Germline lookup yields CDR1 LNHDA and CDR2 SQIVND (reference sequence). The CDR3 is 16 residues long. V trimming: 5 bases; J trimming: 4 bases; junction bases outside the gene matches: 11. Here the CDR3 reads CASSLDRSISNQPQHF. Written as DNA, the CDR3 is TGTGCCAGTAGTCTGGACAGGTCAATTTCGAATCAGCCCCAGCATTTT.

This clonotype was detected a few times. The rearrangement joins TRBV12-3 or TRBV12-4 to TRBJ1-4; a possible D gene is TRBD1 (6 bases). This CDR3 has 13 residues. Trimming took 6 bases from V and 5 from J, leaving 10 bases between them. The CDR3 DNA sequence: TGTGCCAGCAGGACAGGAACAAATGAAAAACTGTTTTTT. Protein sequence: CASRTGTNEKLFF.

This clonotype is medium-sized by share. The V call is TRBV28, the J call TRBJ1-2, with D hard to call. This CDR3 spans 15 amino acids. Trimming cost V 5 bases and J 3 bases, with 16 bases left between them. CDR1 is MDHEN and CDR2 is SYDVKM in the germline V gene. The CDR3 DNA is TGTGCCAGCAGTACTCCCGGCTTTGATTACTATGGCTACACCTTC. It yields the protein CASSTPGFDYYGYTF.

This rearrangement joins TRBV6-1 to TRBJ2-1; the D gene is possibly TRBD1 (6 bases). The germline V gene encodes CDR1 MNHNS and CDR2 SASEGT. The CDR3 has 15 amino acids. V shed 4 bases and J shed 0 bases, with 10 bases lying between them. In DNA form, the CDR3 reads TGTGCCAGCAGTGCCCGACAGGCCTCCTACAATGAGCAGTTCTTC. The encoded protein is CASSARQASYNEQFF.

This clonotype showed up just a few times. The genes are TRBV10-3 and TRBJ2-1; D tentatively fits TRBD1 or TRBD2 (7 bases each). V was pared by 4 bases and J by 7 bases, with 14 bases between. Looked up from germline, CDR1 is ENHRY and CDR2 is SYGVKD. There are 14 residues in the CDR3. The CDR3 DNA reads TGTGCCATCAGTGTCAGGGAGGGGGCGAATGAGCAGTTCTTC. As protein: CAISVREGANEQFF.

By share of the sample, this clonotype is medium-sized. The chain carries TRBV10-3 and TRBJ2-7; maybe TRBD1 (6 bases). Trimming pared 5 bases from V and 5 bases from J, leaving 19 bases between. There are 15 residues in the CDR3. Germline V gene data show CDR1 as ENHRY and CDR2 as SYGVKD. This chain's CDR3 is CAISTTQGAVDEQYF. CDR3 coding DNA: TGTGCCATCAGTACCACACAGGGCGCAGTGGACGAGCAGTACTTC.

CDR3: CASSLARNTEAFF. CDR3 DNA: TGTGCCAGCAGCTTAGCGAGGAACACTGAAGCTTTCTTT. The rearrangement joins TRBV11-3 to TRBJ1-1; D gene unclear. The CDR3 has 13 residues. The germline V and J ends were trimmed by 1 base and 1 base, with 4 bases remaining between them. Looked up from germline, CDR1 is SGHNT and CDR2 is YENEEA.

CDR3 protein: CASIATPGAGTDTQYF. The CDR3 DNA is TGTGCCAGCATCGCGACCCCGGGGGCCGGCACAGATACGCAGTATTTT. The chain uses TRBV4-2 and TRBJ2-3; either TRBD1 or TRBD2 may fit D (6 bases each). The CDR3 is 16 amino acids. Per germline, CDR1 LGHNA and CDR2 YNFKEQ. V lost 7 bases and J lost 1, with 18 bases in between.

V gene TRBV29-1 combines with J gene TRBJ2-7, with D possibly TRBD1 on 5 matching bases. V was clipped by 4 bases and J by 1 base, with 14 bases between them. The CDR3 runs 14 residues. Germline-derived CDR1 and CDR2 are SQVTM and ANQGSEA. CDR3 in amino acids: CSVAVTGPSYEQYF. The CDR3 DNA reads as TGCAGCGTTGCGGTTACAGGCCCTTCCTACGAGCAGTACTTC.

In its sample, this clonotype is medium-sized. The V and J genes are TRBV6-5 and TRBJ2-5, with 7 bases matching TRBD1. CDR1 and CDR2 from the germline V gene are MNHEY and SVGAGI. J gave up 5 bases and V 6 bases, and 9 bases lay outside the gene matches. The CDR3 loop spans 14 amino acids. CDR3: CASSPGQLRETQYF. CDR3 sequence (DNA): TGTGCCAGCAGCCCGGGACAGCTTCGGGAGACCCAGTACTTC.

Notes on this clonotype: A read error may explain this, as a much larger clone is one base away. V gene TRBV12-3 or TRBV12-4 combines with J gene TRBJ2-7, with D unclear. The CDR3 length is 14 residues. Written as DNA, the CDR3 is TGTGCCAGCAGTTTAGTGTCAGATACCTACGAGCGGTACTTC. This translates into CASSLVSDTYERYF.

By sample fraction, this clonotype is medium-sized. As DNA, the CDR3 is TGCAGCGTTGGTCCAGCTGGGGCCAACGTCCTGACTTTC. Protein product: CSVGPAGANVLTF. This rearrangement joins TRBV29-1 to TRBJ2-6; no firm D call. Deletions cut 4 bases from V and 2 bases from J, with 6 bases between. The CDR3 extends over 13 amino acids. Germline V gene lookup returns CDR1 SQVTM and CDR2 ANQGSEA.

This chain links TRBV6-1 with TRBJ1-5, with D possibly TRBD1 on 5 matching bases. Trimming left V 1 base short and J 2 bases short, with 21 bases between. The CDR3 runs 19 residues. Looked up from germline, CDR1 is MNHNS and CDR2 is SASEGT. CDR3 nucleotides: TGTGCCAGCAGTGAAGGCAGTTATGGGGCCGATCTCGGCAATCAGCCCCAGCATTTT. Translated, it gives CASSEGSYGADLGNQPQHF.

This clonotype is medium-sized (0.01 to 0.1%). CDR3 sequence reads: CASSFQGYGYTF. The CDR3 bases are TGTGCCAGCAGCTTTCAGGGTTATGGCTACACCTTC. The chain couples TRBV7-9 to TRBJ1-2; possible D gene TRBD1, 5 bases. The germline gives CDR1 SEHNR, CDR2 FQNEAQ (reference sequence). The CDR3 has 12 amino acids. Trimming shortened V by 3 bases and J by 5 bases, and 7 bases separated the two germline ends. The full variable domain, with the rest looked up from reference TRBV7-9 and TRBJ1-2, is DTGVSQNPRHKITKRGQNVTFRCDPISEHNRLYWYRQTLGQGPEFLTYFQNEAQLEKSRLLSDRFSAERPKGSFSTLEIQRTEQGDSAMYLCASSFQGYGYTFGSGTRLTVV.